This T cell receptor (beta chain) was identified in a study of blood T cell repertoires in COVID-19. The protocol was immunoSEQ multiplex PCR, while the TCRdb copy is restricted to in-frame clones and leaves out a portion. The sample holds about 360,000 clones; 75% to 90% are singletons and the top ten take around 7.4%. It was during active infection that Seattle patients were enrolled and then longitudinally followed. CDR1 and CDR2 from the germline V gene are GTSNPN and SVGIG (reference sequence). The CDR3 is 15 amino acids. V lost 4 bases and J 4 bases, leaving 19 bases between the germline ends. Sequencing input: peripheral blood. V gene TRBV30 combines with J gene TRBJ1-2, with D perhaps matching TRBD1 (5 bases). The source is a woman aged 60-75 years with COVID-19, enrolled during active disease. Written as DNA, the CDR3 is TGTGCCTGGACAAGAGAGAGGCAAGGGGCCTATGGCTACACCTTC. Residues: CAWTRERQGAYGYTF.